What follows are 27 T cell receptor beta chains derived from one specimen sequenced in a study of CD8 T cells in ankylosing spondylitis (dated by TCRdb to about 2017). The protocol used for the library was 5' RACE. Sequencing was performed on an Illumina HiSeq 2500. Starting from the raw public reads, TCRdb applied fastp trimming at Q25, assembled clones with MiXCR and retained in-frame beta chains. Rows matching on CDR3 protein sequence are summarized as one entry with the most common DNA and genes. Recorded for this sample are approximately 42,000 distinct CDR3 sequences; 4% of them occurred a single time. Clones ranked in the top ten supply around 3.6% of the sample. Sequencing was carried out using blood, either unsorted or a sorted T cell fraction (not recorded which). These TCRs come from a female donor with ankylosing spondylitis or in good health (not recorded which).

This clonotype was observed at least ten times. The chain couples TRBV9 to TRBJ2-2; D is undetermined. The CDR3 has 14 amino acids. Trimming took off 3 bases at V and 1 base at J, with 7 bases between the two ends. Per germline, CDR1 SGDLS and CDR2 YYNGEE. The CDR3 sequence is CASSADGNTGELFF. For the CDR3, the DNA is TGTGCCAGCAGCGCAGACGGGAACACCGGGGAGCTGTTTTTT.

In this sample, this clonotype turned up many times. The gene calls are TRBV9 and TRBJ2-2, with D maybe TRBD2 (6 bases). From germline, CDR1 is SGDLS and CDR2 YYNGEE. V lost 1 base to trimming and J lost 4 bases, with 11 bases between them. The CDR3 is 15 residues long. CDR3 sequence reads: CASSVRDWGTGELFF. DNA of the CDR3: TGTGCCAGCAGCGTACGGGACTGGGGCACCGGGGAGCTGTTTTTT.

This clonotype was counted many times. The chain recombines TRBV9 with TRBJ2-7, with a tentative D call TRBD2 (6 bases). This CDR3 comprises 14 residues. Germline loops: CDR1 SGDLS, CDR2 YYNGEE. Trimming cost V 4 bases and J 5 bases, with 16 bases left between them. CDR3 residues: CASSLRLEEDEQYF. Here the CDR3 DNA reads TGTGCCAGCAGCCTGCGACTAGAAGAAGACGAGCAGTACTTC. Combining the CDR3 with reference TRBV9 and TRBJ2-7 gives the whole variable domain DSGVTQTPKHLITATGQRVTLRCSPRSGDLSVYWYQQSLDQGLQFLIQYYNGEERAKGNILERFSAQQFPDLHSELNLSSLELGDSALYFCASSLRLEEDEQYFGPGTRLTVT.

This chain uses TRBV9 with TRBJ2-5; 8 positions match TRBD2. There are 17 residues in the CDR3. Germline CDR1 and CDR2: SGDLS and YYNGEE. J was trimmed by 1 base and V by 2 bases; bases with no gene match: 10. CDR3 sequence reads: CASSVGERGGLQETQYF. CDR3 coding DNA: TGTGCCAGCAGCGTTGGGGAACGGGGGGGCCTCCAAGAGACCCAGTACTTC.

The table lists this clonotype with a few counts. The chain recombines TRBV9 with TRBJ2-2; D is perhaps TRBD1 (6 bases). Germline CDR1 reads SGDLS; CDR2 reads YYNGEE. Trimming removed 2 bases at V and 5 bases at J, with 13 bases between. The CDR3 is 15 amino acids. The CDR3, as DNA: TGTGCCAGCAGCGTGGTGGACAGCCAAACCGGGGAGCTGTTTTTT. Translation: CASSVVDSQTGELFF.

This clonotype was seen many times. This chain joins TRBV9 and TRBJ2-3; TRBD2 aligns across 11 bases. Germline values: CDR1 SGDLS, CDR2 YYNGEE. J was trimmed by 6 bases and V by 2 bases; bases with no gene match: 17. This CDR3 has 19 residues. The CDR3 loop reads CASSVSSSLAGAQSDTQYF. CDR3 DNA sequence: TGTGCCAGCAGCGTCTCCTCCTCACTAGCGGGGGCCCAGTCCGATACGCAGTATTTT.

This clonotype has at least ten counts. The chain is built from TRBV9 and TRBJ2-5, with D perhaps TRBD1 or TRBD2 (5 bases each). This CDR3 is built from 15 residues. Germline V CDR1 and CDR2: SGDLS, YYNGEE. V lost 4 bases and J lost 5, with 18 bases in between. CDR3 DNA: TGTGCCAGCAGCCTGACCGGGGCTCAAAGGGAGACCCAGTACTTC. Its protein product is CASSLTGAQRETQYF.

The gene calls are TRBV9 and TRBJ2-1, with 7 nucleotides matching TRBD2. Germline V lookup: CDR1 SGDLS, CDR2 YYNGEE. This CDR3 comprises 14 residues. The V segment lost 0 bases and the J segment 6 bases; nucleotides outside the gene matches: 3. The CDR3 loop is CASSVAGGSNEQFF. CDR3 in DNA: TGTGCCAGCAGCGTAGCCGGGGGGTCCAATGAGCAGTTCTTC.

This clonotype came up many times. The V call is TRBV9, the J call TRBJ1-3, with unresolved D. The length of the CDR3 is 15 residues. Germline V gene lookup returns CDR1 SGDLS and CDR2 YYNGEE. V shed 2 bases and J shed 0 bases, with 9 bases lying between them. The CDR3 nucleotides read TGTGCCAGCAGCGTGACGGGGAGCTCTGGAAACACCATATATTTT. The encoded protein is CASSVTGSSGNTIYF.

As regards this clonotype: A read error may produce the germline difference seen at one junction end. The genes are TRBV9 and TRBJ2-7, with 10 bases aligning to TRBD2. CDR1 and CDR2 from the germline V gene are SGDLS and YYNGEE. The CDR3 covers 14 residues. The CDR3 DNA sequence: TGTGCCACCAGCGTAGGACTAGCGGAGGTCGAGCAGTACTTC. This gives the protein CATSVGLAEVEQYF.

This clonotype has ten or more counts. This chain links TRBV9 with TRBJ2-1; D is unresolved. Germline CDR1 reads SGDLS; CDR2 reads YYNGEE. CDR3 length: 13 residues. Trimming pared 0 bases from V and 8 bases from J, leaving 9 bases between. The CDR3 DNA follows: TGTGCCAGCAGCGTAGAGCATGGGGATGAGCAGTTCTTC. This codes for CASSVEHGDEQFF.

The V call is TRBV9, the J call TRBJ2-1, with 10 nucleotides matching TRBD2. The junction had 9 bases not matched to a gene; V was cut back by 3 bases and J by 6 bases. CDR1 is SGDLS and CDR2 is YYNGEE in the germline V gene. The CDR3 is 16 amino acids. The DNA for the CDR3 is TGTGCCAGCAGCGACGAGCGGGGGGGCCCCCTCAATGAGCAGTTCTTC. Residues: CASSDERGGPLNEQFF.

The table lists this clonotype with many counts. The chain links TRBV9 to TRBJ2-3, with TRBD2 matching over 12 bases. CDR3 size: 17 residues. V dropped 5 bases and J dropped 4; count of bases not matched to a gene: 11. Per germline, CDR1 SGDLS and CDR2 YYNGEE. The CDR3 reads CASRRSSGGAGADTQYF. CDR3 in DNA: TGTGCCAGCAGGCGATCTAGCGGGGGGGCTGGGGCAGATACGCAGTATTTT.

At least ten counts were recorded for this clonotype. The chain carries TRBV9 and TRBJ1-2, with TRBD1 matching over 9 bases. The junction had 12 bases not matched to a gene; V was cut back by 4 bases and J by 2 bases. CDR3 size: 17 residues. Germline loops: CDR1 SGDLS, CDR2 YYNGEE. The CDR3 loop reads CASSSRDREPLNYGYTF. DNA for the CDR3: TGTGCCAGCAGCTCACGGGACAGGGAACCCCTAAACTATGGCTACACCTTC.

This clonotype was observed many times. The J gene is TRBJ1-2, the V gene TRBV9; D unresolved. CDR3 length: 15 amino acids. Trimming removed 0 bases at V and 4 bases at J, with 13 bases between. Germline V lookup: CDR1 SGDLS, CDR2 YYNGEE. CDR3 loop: CASSVGPGVAYGYTF. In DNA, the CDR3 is TGTGCCAGCAGCGTAGGCCCAGGAGTAGCCTATGGCTACACCTTC.

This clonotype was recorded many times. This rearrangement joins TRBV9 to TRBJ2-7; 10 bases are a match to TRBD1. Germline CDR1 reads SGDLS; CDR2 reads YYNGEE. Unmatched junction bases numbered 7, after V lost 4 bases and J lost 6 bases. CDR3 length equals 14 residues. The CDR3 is CASSWGQGKSEQYF. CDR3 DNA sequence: TGTGCCAGCAGCTGGGGACAGGGGAAAAGCGAGCAGTACTTC.

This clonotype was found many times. CDR3 sequence reads: CASSVEGPRDTQYF. The CDR3 nucleotides read TGTGCCAGCAGCGTAGAGGGACCCAGAGATACGCAGTATTTT. The rearrangement joins TRBV9 to TRBJ2-3, with D perhaps being TRBD1 or TRBD2 (5 bases each). The CDR3 consists of 14 residues. Germline V gives CDR1 SGDLS, CDR2 YYNGEE. V dropped 0 bases and J dropped 5 bases, with 10 bases sitting between them.

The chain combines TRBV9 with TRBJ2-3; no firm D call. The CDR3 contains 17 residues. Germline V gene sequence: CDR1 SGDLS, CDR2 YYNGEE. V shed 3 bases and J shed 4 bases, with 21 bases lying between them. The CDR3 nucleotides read TGTGCCAGCAGCGCCTACTCCCAGGCCCCTGGGGCAGATACGCAGTATTTT. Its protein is CASSAYSQAPGADTQYF.

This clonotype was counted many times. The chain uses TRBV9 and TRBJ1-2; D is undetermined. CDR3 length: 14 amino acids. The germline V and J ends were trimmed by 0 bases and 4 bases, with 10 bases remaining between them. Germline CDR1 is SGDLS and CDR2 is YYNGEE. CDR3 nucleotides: TGTGCCAGCAGCGTAGGGGAGGGAAGCTATGGCTACACCTTC. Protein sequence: CASSVGEGSYGYTF.

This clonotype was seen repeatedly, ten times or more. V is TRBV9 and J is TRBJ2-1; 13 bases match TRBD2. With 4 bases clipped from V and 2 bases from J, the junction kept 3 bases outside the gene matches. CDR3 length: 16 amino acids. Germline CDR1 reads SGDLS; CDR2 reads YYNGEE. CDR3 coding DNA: TGTGCCAGCAGCAAGGGGACTAGCGGGGCCTACAATGAGCAGTTCTTC. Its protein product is CASSKGTSGAYNEQFF.

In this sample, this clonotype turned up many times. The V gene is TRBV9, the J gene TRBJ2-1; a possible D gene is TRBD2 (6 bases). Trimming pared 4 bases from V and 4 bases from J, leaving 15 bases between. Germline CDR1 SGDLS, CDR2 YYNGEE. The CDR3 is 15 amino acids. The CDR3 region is CASSSGGQIYNEQFF. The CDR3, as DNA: TGTGCCAGCAGCTCCGGAGGGCAAATTTACAATGAGCAGTTCTTC.

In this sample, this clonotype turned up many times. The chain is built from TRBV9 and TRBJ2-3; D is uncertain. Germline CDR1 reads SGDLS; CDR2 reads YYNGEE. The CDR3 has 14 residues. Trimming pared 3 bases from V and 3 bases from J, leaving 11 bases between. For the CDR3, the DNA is TGTGCCAGCAGCGACCTGGGAATGACAGATACGCAGTATTTT. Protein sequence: CASSDLGMTDTQYF.

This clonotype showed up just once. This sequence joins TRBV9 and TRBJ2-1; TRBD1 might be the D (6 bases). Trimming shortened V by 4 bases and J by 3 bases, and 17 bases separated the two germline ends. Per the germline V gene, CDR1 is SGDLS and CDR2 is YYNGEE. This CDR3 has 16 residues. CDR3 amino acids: CASSPSRTEIYNEQFF. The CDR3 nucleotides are TGTGCCAGCAGCCCCTCCCGGACAGAAATCTACAATGAGCAGTTCTTC.

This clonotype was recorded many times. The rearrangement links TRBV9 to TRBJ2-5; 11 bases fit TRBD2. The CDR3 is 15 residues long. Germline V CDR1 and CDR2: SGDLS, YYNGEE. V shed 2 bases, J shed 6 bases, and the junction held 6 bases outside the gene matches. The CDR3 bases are TGTGCCAGCAGCGTCGCCGCTAGCGGGGGGAAGACCCAGTACTTC. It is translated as CASSVAASGGKTQYF.

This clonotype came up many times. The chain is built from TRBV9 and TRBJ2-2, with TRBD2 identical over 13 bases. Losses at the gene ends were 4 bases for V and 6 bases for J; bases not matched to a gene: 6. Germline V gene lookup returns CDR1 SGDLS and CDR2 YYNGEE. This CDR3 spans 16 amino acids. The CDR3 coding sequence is TGTGCCAGCAGCCTCCCGGGACTAGCGGGGCCCGGGGAGCTGTTTTTT. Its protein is CASSLPGLAGPGELFF.

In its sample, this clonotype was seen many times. CDR3 residues: CASSVDLGTDTQYF. CDR3 bases: TGTGCCAGCAGCGTAGATTTGGGCACAGATACGCAGTATTTT. J is TRBJ2-3 and V is TRBV9; D is unresolved. The V end lost 0 bases, the J end lost 1 base, and 6 bases lay between the germline ends. The CDR3 length is 14 residues. Looked up from germline, CDR1 is SGDLS and CDR2 is YYNGEE. Filled out from reference TRBV9 and TRBJ2-3, the complete variable domain reads DSGVTQTPKHLITATGQRVTLRCSPRSGDLSVYWYQQSLDQGLQFLIQYYNGEERAKGNILERFSAQQFPDLHSELNLSSLELGDSALYFCASSVDLGTDTQYFGPGTRLTVL.

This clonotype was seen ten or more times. The CDR3 region has the DNA TGTGCCAGCAGCGTACCCGGGACAGGGGATGGCTACACCTTC. Translation: CASSVPGTGDGYTF. This chain connects TRBV9 to TRBJ1-2; TRBD1 aligns across 10 bases. This CDR3 has 14 amino acids. In germline, CDR1 is SGDLS, CDR2 YYNGEE. J gave up 6 bases and V 1 base, and 3 bases lay outside the gene matches.